One T cell receptor beta chain is described in this entry. V lost 8 bases and J 3 bases, leaving 13 bases between the germline ends. In germline, CDR1 is MNHEY, CDR2 SVGAGI. This CDR3 comprises 13 residues. The sample originates from a study of cytomegalovirus exposure and HLA in healthy donors. Primers included in the PCR were 60 Vbeta and 13 Jbeta primers. Generated by immunoSEQ multiplex PCR, the TCRdb table keeps only in-frame clones and is missing some. Of fewer than 110,000 clones listed, under 85% are singletons. Material for sequencing was PBMCs. The chain uses TRBV6-5 and TRBJ2-5; TRBD2 is a possible D gene (6 bases). The receptor comes from a male donor in good health and CMV-seronegative. The CDR3 DNA sequence: TGTGCCAGCCGCGGGACGTTCGAAGAGACCCAGTACTTC. Amino acids: CASRGTFEETQYF.